This entry lists 23 T cell receptor beta chains sequenced from one sample in a study of cytomegalovirus exposure and HLA in healthy donors. With 60 Vbeta and 13 Jbeta primers, the PCR was carried out. TCRdb's copy holds only in-frame clones and misses some; the assay was immunoSEQ multiplex PCR. This sample's table has over 80,000 clones. The sequenced material came from PBMCs. The receptors were gathered from a girl aged 5 to 17 in good health and CMV-seropositive.

The chain joins TRBV5-1 to TRBJ1-5; D may be TRBD1 (5 bases). The CDR3 extends over 15 amino acids. Trimming shortened V by 1 base and J by 3 bases, and 11 bases separated the two germline ends. Germline loops: CDR1 SGHRS, CDR2 YFSETQ. The CDR3 protein is CASSLIGGFNQPQHF. CDR3 DNA sequence: TGCGCCAGCAGCTTGATTGGGGGGTTCAATCAGCCCCAGCATTTT. The full variable domain, in which reference TRBV5-1 and TRBJ1-5 provide the parts outside the CDR3, is KAGVTQTPRYLIKTRGQQVTLSCSPISGHRSVSWYQQTPGQGLQFLFEYFSETQRNKGNFPGRFSGRQFSNSRSEMNVSTLELGDSALYLCASSLIGGFNQPQHFGDGTRLSIL.

The genes are TRBV6-5 and TRBJ1-1; a weak D match, TRBD1 (6 bases). This CDR3 is built from 14 residues. V shed 2 bases and J shed 10 bases, with 17 bases lying between them. Looked up from germline, CDR1 is MNHEY and CDR2 is SVGAGI. The CDR3 loop is CASSYGGEGGVAFF. The CDR3 bases are TGTGCCAGCAGTTACGGAGGGGAGGGGGGAGTAGCTTTCTTT.

The gene calls are TRBV5-4 and TRBJ1-4; D is ambiguous. The CDR3 is made up of 14 amino acids. V was cut by 0 bases and J by 10 bases, with 13 bases left in between. CDR1 SGHNT and CDR2 YYREEE come from the germline V gene (reference sequence). The CDR3: CASSLESARGKLFF. The CDR3 nucleotides are TGTGCCAGCAGCTTGGAGTCGGCCAGAGGAAAACTGTTTTTT.

The chain joins TRBV7-9 to TRBJ2-7; the match to TRBD2 covers 8 bases. This CDR3 has 14 amino acids. After removal of 5 bases from V and 5 bases from J, the junction contained 8 bases not matched to a gene. From germline, CDR1 is SEHNR and CDR2 FQNEAQ (reference sequence). CDR3 sequence: CASSPTSGGHEQYF. CDR3 nucleotide sequence: TGTGCCAGCAGCCCAACCAGCGGGGGTCACGAGCAGTACTTC.

The V and J genes are TRBV7-6 and TRBJ1-3; 7 nucleotides agree with TRBD1. Germline CDR1 reads SGHVS; CDR2 reads FNYEAQ. The junction had 11 bases not matched to a gene; V was cut back by 5 bases and J by 4 bases. The CDR3 length is 16 residues. The CDR3 loop reads CASSQGVNRGGNTIYF. CDR3 coding DNA: TGTGCCAGCAGCCAGGGTGTTAACAGGGGCGGAAACACCATATATTTT.

The chain joins TRBV19 to TRBJ2-1, with a possible D match to TRBD2 (5 bases). There are 17 residues in the CDR3. In germline, CDR1 is LNHDA, CDR2 SQIVND (reference sequence). With 5 bases removed from V and 6 bases from J, the gap between germline ends came to 23 bases. The CDR3 nucleotides read TGTGCCAGTAGTTTCCTCACGACGCGGGCCCTTCGCAATGAGCAGTTCTTC. It yields the protein CASSFLTTRALRNEQFF.

The V gene is TRBV5-6, the J gene TRBJ2-3; tentatively, D is TRBD2 (5 bases). Trimming pared 0 bases from V and 5 bases from J, leaving 13 bases between. The CDR3 runs to 15 residues. Germline values: CDR1 SGHDT, CDR2 YYEEEE. CDR3 loop: CASSLVYSGLDTQYF. The CDR3 region has the DNA TGTGCCAGCAGCTTGGTCTACAGCGGCCTAGATACGCAGTATTTT.

CDR3 nucleotides: TGTGCCAGCAGTGTGGGCAGCGGGGCGGAGACCCAGTACTTC. Translated, it gives CASSVGSGAETQYF. The rearrangement uses TRBV25-1 and TRBJ2-5, with 7 bases that match TRBD2. This CDR3 region has 14 residues. Looked up from germline, CDR1 is MGHDK and CDR2 is SYGVNS. V was pared by 4 bases and J by 5 bases, with 7 bases of the junction left unmatched.

The chain uses TRBV25-1 and TRBJ1-1, with D perhaps TRBD1 (6 bases). This CDR3 has 13 residues. Trimming cost V 6 bases and J 4 bases, with 12 bases left between them. Germline CDR1 MGHDK, CDR2 SYGVNS. CDR3 in amino acids: CASSQTGSTEAFF. As DNA, the CDR3 is TGTGCCAGCAGCCAAACAGGGTCCACTGAAGCTTTCTTT.

V and J are TRBV18 and TRBJ1-1; 7 nucleotides align to TRBD1. The CDR3 is made up of 16 amino acids. CDR1 KGHSH and CDR2 LQKENI come from the germline V gene. J lost 1 base, V lost 3 bases, and 8 bases had no gene match. The CDR3 coding sequence is TGTGCCAGCTCACCGAACGTACAGGGGAGGAACACTGAAGCTTTCTTT. Amino acid sequence: CASSPNVQGRNTEAFF.

The genes are TRBV5-1 and TRBJ2-5; D gene ambiguous. V shed 2 bases and J shed 2 bases, with 7 bases lying between them. Looked up from germline, CDR1 is SGHRS and CDR2 is YFSETQ. This CDR3 has 13 amino acids. The CDR3 DNA sequence: TGCGCCAGCAGCTTAAGCCCTCAAGAGACCCAGTACTTC. It yields the protein CASSLSPQETQYF. Complete variable domain (other parts from reference TRBV5-1 and TRBJ2-5): KAGVTQTPRYLIKTRGQQVTLSCSPISGHRSVSWYQQTPGQGLQFLFEYFSETQRNKGNFPGRFSGRQFSNSRSEMNVSTLELGDSALYLCASSLSPQETQYFGPGTRLLVL.

V usage is TRBV2 and J usage is TRBJ2-1; 9 bases map to TRBD1. The CDR3 length is 13 residues. Germline V gene lookup returns CDR1 SNHLY and CDR2 FYNNEI. J was trimmed by 8 bases and V by 6 bases; bases with no gene match: 5. In DNA, the CDR3 is TGTGCCAGCAGGAAACAGGGGGCCGATGAGCAGTTCTTC. Amino acids: CASRKQGADEQFF.

The chain carries TRBV6-5 and TRBJ2-1; 8 bases line up with TRBD2. V dropped 4 bases and J dropped 8; count of bases not matched to a gene: 10. The CDR3 covers 15 residues. Per the germline V gene, CDR1 is MNHEY and CDR2 is SVGAGI. As DNA, the CDR3 is TGTGCCAGCAGTTCCAGCGGGGGATTGGTCGATGAGCAGTTCTTC. Its translation is CASSSSGGLVDEQFF.

The chain employs TRBV5-6 and TRBJ2-7, with D uncertain. The CDR3 extends over 12 amino acids. Germline loops: CDR1 SGHDT, CDR2 YYEEEE. V dropped 7 bases and J dropped 0 bases, with 8 bases sitting between them. The CDR3: CASGRYSYEQYF. The CDR3 nucleotides are TGTGCCAGCGGCAGGTACTCCTACGAGCAGTACTTC.

This chain uses TRBV6-5 with TRBJ1-2, with 9 bases lining up with TRBD1. Germline V gives CDR1 MNHEY, CDR2 SVGAGI. The trim removed 6 bases at V and 7 bases at J, leaving 6 bases unmatched. The CDR3 covers 13 residues. The CDR3 loop reads CASRSTGGGGYTF. The CDR3 DNA reads as TGTGCCAGCAGATCCACAGGGGGCGGTGGCTACACCTTC.

The CDR3 sequence is CASSQGQGGGYEQYF. In DNA, the CDR3 is TGTGCCAGCAGCCAGGGACAGGGAGGAGGGTACGAGCAGTACTTC. V gene TRBV7-9 combines with J gene TRBJ2-7, with 9 positions matching TRBD1. The CDR3 is 15 amino acids. With V trimmed by 5 bases and J by 4 bases, 9 bases remained unmatched. Germline-derived CDR1 and CDR2 are SEHNR and FQNEAQ (reference sequence). The full variable domain, its missing parts supplied by reference TRBV7-9 and TRBJ2-7, is DTGVSQNPRHKITKRGQNVTFRCDPISEHNRLYWYRQTLGQGPEFLTYFQNEAQLEKSRLLSDRFSAERPKGSFSTLEIQRTEQGDSAMYLCASSQGQGGGYEQYFGPGTRLTVT.

The rearrangement links TRBV6-5 to TRBJ2-1; 7 nucleotides match TRBD2. The V segment lost 5 bases and the J segment 0 bases; nucleotides outside the gene matches: 4. The CDR3 is made up of 15 amino acids. CDR1 and CDR2 (germline): MNHEY, SVGAGI. The CDR3 sequence: CASSKGGGSYNEQFF. CDR3 DNA: TGTGCCAGCAGTAAAGGCGGGGGCTCCTACAATGAGCAGTTCTTC.

The chain is built from TRBV9 and TRBJ1-3, with TRBD1 identical over 8 bases. Germline V gene sequence: CDR1 SGDLS, CDR2 YYNGEE. CDR3 length: 18 amino acids. Losses at the gene ends were 0 bases for V and 0 bases for J; bases not matched to a gene: 8. Written as DNA, the CDR3 is TGTGCCAGCAGCGTAGATCCTCCGGGACAGGCCTCTGGAAACACCATATATTTT. This codes for CASSVDPPGQASGNTIYF.

The V call is TRBV6-6, the J call TRBJ1-5, with D perhaps matching TRBD1 (6 bases). Between the trimmed V and J ends, which lost 4 bases and 0 bases, there was a span of 10 bases. This CDR3 has 15 amino acids. The germline V gene encodes CDR1 MNHNY and CDR2 SVGAGI (reference sequence). DNA of the CDR3: TGTGCCAGCAGTTCCAGGGGTGTTAGCAATCAGCCCCAGCATTTT. Protein product: CASSSRGVSNQPQHF.

The J gene is TRBJ1-1, the V gene TRBV7-9, with a possible D match to TRBD1 (5 bases). CDR3 length: 15 amino acids. Trimming cost V 3 bases and J 6 bases, with 17 bases left between them. The germline V gene has CDR1 SEHNR and CDR2 FQNEAQ (reference sequence). CDR3 region: CASSLGQGVGAEAFF. CDR3 DNA sequence: TGTGCCAGCAGCTTGGGGCAGGGTGTCGGCGCTGAAGCTTTCTTT.

The genes are TRBV4-1 and TRBJ2-5; 8 nucleotides line up with TRBD1. This CDR3 has 16 residues. V lost 4 bases, J lost 6 bases, and 13 bases stayed unmatched. CDR1 and CDR2 from the germline V gene are MGHRA and YSYEKL. The CDR3 spells CASSPTGTGSDQTQYF. The CDR3 DNA reads as TGCGCCAGCAGCCCGACCGGGACAGGTAGCGATCAGACCCAGTACTTC.

The chain carries TRBV7-2 and TRBJ2-5; D gene uncertain. The CDR3 consists of 13 residues. Germline-derived CDR1 and CDR2 are SGHTA and FQGNSA. Trimming shortened V by 4 bases and J by 4 bases, and 10 bases separated the two germline ends. CDR3 sequence reads: CASSSKSRETQYF. DNA for the CDR3: TGTGCCAGCAGCTCCAAATCCAGAGAGACCCAGTACTTC.

The CDR3 spells CAWTGPTGELFF. CDR3 bases: TGTGCCTGGACAGGGCCAACCGGGGAGCTGTTTTTT. The chain employs TRBV30 and TRBJ2-2; possible D gene TRBD1, 5 bases. Germline lookup yields CDR1 GTSNPN and CDR2 SVGIG (reference sequence). Trimming cost V 4 bases and J 5 bases, with 8 bases left between them. The CDR3 consists of 12 residues.